This TCR beta chain originates from a study of shared clonotypes between healthy human individuals. The CDR3 contains 17 residues. CDR1 and CDR2 from the germline V gene are SGDLS and YYNGEE. Deletions cut 0 bases from V and 1 base from J, with 16 bases between. Clones were sequenced by immunoSEQ multiplex PCR, and TCRdb holds only the in-frame ones, with some missing. The repertoire holds approximately 2,000,000 clones, about 93% seen once, with approximately 1.7% in the top ten. The naive CD8 population came from CD45RO-negative cells selected for CCR7, without terminally differentiated effector memory CD45RA+ cells.

The receptor was isolated from a man aged 18 to 30 in good health. Some clones in this sample may be carry-over from other donors' samples. The V gene is TRBV9, the J gene TRBJ1-1; possible D gene TRBD1, 6 bases. Sequences were obtained from naive CD8+ T cells from PBMCs. The CDR3 loop is CASSVAPDRQANTEAFF. CDR3 sequence (DNA): TGTGCCAGCAGCGTAGCGCCCGACCGACAGGCGAACACTGAAGCTTTCTTT.